The 8 T cell receptor beta chains given below trace back to one sample, sequenced in a study of persistence of HIV-infected CD4 T cells. Sequencing used immunoSEQ version 4 in survey mode. Assay used: immunoSEQ multiplex PCR; TCRdb lists only in-frame clones, some missing. This sample has 30,000 to 40,000 clones; roughly 82% occur once, and the top ten carry 15% to 20%. These receptors are not linked to any known antigen. The stimulus was an HIV-1 Gag 15-mer peptide pool, about 1 ug/peptide/mL. CD40L/CD69 double-negative CD45RO-high memory CD4+ T cells were collected. The sample consisted of CD4+ T cells sorted from PBMCs after roughly 17-hour stimulation, taken from a patient who received antiretroviral therapy. The source is an adult woman with HIV who was CMV-seropositive.

The V gene is TRBV3-1 (or the pseudogene TRBV3-2), the J gene TRBJ2-1; 8 positions agree with TRBD1. The CDR3 covers 16 residues. Germline CDR1 and CDR2: LGHDT and YNNKEL (reference sequence). V trimming: 1 base; J trimming: 9 bases; junction bases outside the gene matches: 11. CDR3 sequence reads: CASSQGDDRGRSEQFF. The CDR3 DNA reads TGTGCCAGCAGCCAAGGAGATGACAGGGGTAGGAGTGAGCAGTTCTTC.

The chain couples TRBV28 to TRBJ2-7, with TRBD1 matching over 11 bases. Unmatched junction bases numbered 5, after V lost 5 bases and J lost 2 bases. Germline CDR1 and CDR2: MDHEN and SYDVKM. The CDR3 loop spans 15 amino acids. CDR3 residues: CASSRPGQGAYEQYF. CDR3 DNA: TGTGCCAGCAGTCGCCCGGGACAGGGGGCCTACGAGCAGTACTTC.

This clone has more than one count but fewer than ten. V usage is TRBV28 and J usage is TRBJ2-3; D possibly corresponds to TRBD1 (6 bases). This CDR3 spans 15 amino acids. V lost 2 bases, J lost 8 bases, and 17 bases lay in between. The germline V gene has CDR1 MDHEN and CDR2 SYDVKM. CDR3 coding DNA: TGTGCCAGCAGTTTAGCAGGGGCCGCAGGGGTTACGCAGTATTTT. It codes for CASSLAGAAGVTQYF.

The V and J genes are TRBV19 and TRBJ2-3; D perhaps matches TRBD2 (5 bases). This CDR3 comprises 15 residues. Germline CDR1 reads LNHDA; CDR2 reads SQIVND (reference sequence). V gave up 9 bases and J gave up 6 bases, with 22 bases separating them. The CDR3: CASARRSGTRDTQYF. The DNA for the CDR3 is TGTGCCAGCGCCCGGCGGTCGGGAACGAGGGATACGCAGTATTTT.

This rearrangement joins TRBV5-1 to TRBJ2-6; 8 nucleotides agree with TRBD1. Germline CDR1 SGHRS, CDR2 YFSETQ. The CDR3 is 18 residues long. V shed 4 bases, J shed 1 base, and the junction held 10 bases outside the gene matches. The DNA of the CDR3 is TGCGCCAGCAGCCCCTACGGACAGGGAGGTTCTGGGGCCAACGTCCTGACTTTC. This translates into CASSPYGQGGSGANVLTF.

The chain carries TRBV2 and TRBJ2-2; perhaps TRBD1 as D (6 bases). Germline V gene lookup returns CDR1 SNHLY and CDR2 FYNNEI. Deletions cut 7 bases from V and 5 bases from J, with 11 bases between. This CDR3 spans 13 amino acids. CDR3 in amino acids: CASNRARTGELFF. The CDR3 coding sequence is TGTGCCAGCAACAGGGCGCGGACCGGGGAGCTGTTTTTT.

This chain uses TRBV4-1 with TRBJ2-1; D gene uncertain. This CDR3 is built from 15 residues. Trimming removed 2 bases from V and 6 bases from J, with 14 bases in between. From germline, CDR1 is MGHRA and CDR2 YSYEKL. The chain's CDR3 is CASSQPFTVFNEQFF. In DNA form, the CDR3 reads TGCGCCAGCAGCCAACCATTTACAGTGTTCAATGAGCAGTTCTTC.

This sequence joins TRBV14 and TRBJ2-7; no definite D call. Germline V gives CDR1 SGHDN, CDR2 FVKESK. This CDR3 has 18 amino acids. Trimming took 4 bases from V and 3 from J, leaving 25 bases between them. CDR3 region: CASSLKHLGWAGIYEQYF. The DNA of the CDR3 is TGTGCCAGCAGCCTTAAACACCTCGGTTGGGCAGGAATCTACGAGCAGTACTTC. Supplemented by reference TRBV14 and TRBJ2-7, the full variable domain reads EAGVTQFPSHSVIEKGQTVTLRCDPISGHDNLYWYRRVMGKEIKFLLHFVKESKQDESGMPNNRFLAERTGGTYSTLKVQPAELEDSGVYFCASSLKHLGWAGIYEQYFGPGTRLTVT.